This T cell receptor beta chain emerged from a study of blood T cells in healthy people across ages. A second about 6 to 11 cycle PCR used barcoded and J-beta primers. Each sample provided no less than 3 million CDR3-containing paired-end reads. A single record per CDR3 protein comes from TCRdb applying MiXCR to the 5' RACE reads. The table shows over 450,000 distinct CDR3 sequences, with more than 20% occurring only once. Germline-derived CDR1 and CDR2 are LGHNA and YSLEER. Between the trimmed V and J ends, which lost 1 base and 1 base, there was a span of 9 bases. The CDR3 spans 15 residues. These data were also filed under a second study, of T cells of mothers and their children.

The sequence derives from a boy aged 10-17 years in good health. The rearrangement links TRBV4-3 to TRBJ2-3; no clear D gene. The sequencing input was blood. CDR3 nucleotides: TGCGCCAGCAGCCAAGGCCAGTCTGGCACAGATACGCAGTATTTT. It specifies CASSQGQSGTDTQYF.